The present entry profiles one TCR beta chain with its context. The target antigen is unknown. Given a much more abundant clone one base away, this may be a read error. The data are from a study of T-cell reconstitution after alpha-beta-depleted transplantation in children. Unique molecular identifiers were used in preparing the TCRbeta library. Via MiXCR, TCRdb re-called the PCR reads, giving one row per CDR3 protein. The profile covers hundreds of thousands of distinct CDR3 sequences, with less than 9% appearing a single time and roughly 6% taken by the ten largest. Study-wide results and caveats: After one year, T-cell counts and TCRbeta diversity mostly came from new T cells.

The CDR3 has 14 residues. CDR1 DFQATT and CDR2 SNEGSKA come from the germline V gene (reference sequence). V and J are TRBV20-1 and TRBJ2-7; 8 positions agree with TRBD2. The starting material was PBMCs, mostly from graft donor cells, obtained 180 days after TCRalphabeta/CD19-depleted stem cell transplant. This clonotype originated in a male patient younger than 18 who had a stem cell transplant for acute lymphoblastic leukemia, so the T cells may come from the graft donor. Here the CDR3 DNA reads TGCAGTGCTAGAATAGCGGGGAGCGGCTACGACCAGTACTTC. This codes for CSARIAGSGYDQYF.